This T cell receptor beta chain emerged from a study of molecular identifiers for immune sequencing clone quantification. TCRdb re-called the PCR reads with MiXCR, one entry per CDR3 protein. Of some 91,000 distinct CDR3 sequences listed, 20% to 30% are singletons. This TCR was recovered from a human donor in good health. Some libraries in this study had Jurkat cell RNA spiked in. The specimen sequenced was naive CD8+ T cells from blood, with Jurkat cell RNA spiked in. Subset: FACS-sorted CD8+CD4-CCR7+CD45RA+ naive T cells.

This CDR3 is CASSVGTTGISPAPQYF. DNA of the CDR3: TGTGCCAGCAGCGTAGGAACTACAGGGATAAGCCCAGCTCCGCAGTATTTT. The rearrangement uses TRBV9 and TRBJ2-3; weak D call: TRBD1 (6 bases). Trimming cost V 0 bases and J 10 bases, with 24 bases left between them. From germline, CDR1 is SGDLS and CDR2 YYNGEE. The CDR3 loop spans 17 amino acids.